The next 5 T cell receptor beta chains were all read from a single sample in a study of T cells in Graves' hyperthyroidism and ophthalmopathy. TCR beta CDR3 regions were amplified from RNA. A set of HTBI primers served as the primers for a first-round RT-PCR of the TCR CDR3. TCRdb re-derived calls from the multiplex PCR reads in MiXCR, one entry per CDR3 protein. The sample lists around 520,000 distinct CDR3 sequences, 14% occurring once. The material sequenced was blood. These receptor sequences come from a middle-aged woman with Graves' hyperthyroidism.

This clonotype has ten or more counts. The genes are TRBV20-1 and TRBJ2-5, with 10 bases identical to TRBD2. The CDR3 extends over 14 amino acids. V lost 5 bases and J lost 1; bases outside the gene matches: 4. Per germline, CDR1 DFQATT and CDR2 SNEGSKA (reference sequence). CDR3 region: CSASRLAGQETQYF. In DNA form, the CDR3 reads TGCAGTGCTTCAAGACTAGCGGGCCAAGAGACCCAGTACTTC.

This clonotype came up a few times. This chain connects TRBV5-1 to TRBJ2-7; possibly TRBD1 or TRBD2 for D (5 bases each). Trimming removed 6 bases at V and 6 bases at J, with 16 bases between. The germline gives CDR1 SGHRS, CDR2 YFSETQ. The length of the CDR3 is 13 residues. CDR3 loop: CASTRVTAGEQYF. Written as DNA, the CDR3 is TGCGCCAGCACCAGGGTAACGGCGGGCGAGCAGTACTTC.

V is TRBV28 and J is TRBJ2-2; 7 positions match TRBD1. With 3 bases clipped from V and 3 bases from J, the junction kept 7 bases outside the gene matches. CDR1 MDHEN and CDR2 SYDVKM come from the germline V gene. The CDR3 spans 16 residues. CDR3 sequence (DNA): TGTGCCAGCAGTTTTTTACAGGGGTTTGACACCGGGGAGCTGTTTTTT. Amino acids: CASSFLQGFDTGELFF. Supplemented by reference TRBV28 and TRBJ2-2, the full variable domain reads DVKVTQSSRYLVKRTGEKVFLECVQDMDHENMFWYRQDPGLGLRLIYFSYDVKMKEKGDIPEGYSVSREKKERFSLILESASTNQTSMYLCASSFLQGFDTGELFFGEGSRLTVL.

This clonotype has a count of ten or more. The chain carries TRBV30 and TRBJ2-1; D uncertain. The ends were cut back, 1 base at V and 3 bases at J, with 7 bases in the middle. Germline V gene sequence: CDR1 GTSNPN, CDR2 SVGIG (reference sequence). CDR3 size: 13 residues. The CDR3 bases are TGTGCCTGGAGTGACGGCAACTACAATGAGCAGTTCTTC. Translation: CAWSDGNYNEQFF.

About this clonotype itself: The CDR3 ends on some other residue instead of the conserved phenylalanine or tryptophan, so this is likely a read error. The J gene is TRBJ2-7, the V gene TRBV14; TRBD1 agrees at 7 bases. J lost 1 base, V lost 4 bases, and 4 bases had no gene match. The CDR3 has 14 amino acids. From germline, CDR1 is SGHDN and CDR2 FVKESK. CDR3 bases: TGTGCCAGCAGCCGGGACAGAGATTCCTACGAGCAGTACCTC. It yields the protein CASSRDRDSYEQYL.